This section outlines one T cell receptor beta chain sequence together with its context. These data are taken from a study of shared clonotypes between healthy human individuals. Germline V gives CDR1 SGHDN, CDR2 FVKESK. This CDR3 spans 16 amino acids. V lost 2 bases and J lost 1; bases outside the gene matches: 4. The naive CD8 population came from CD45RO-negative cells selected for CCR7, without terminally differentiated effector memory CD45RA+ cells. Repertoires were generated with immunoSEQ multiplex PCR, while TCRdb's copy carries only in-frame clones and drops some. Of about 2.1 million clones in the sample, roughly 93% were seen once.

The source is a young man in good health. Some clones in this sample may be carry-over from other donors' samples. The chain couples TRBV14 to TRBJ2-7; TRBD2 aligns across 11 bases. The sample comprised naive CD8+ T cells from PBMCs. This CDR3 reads CASSQRTSGLSYEQYF. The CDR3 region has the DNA TGTGCCAGCAGCCAACGGACTAGCGGGTTGTCCTACGAGCAGTACTTC.